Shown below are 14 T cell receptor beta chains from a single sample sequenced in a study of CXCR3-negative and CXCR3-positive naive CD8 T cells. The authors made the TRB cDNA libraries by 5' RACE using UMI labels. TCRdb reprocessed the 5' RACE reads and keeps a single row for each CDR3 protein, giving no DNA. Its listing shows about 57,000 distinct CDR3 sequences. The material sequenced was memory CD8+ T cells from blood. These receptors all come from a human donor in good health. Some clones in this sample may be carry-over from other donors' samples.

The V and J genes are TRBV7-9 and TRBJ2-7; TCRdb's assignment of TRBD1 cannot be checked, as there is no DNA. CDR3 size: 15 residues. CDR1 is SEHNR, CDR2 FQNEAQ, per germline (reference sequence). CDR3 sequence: CASSLGPPRDYEQYF.

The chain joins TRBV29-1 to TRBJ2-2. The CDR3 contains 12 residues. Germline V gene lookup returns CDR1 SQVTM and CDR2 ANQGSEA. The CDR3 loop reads CSVASPSGELFF.

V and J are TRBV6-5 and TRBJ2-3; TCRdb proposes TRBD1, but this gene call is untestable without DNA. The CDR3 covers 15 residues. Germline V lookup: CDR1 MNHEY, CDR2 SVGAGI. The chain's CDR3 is CASSPGHPSTDTQYF.

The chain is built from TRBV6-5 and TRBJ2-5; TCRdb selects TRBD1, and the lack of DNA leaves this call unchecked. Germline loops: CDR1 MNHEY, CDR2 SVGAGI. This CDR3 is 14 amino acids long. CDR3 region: CASSSFYGGETQYF.

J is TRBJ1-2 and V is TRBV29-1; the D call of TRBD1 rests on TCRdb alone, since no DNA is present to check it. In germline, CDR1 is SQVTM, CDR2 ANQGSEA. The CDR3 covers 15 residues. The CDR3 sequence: CSVQAGQILNYGYTF.

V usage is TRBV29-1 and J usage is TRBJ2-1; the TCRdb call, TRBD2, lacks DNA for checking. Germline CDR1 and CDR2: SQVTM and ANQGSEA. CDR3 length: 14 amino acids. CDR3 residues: CSATSGRSYNEQFF.

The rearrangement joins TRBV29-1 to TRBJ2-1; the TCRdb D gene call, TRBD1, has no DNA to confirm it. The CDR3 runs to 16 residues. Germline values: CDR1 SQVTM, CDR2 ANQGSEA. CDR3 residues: CSVEDPGRSSYNEQFF.

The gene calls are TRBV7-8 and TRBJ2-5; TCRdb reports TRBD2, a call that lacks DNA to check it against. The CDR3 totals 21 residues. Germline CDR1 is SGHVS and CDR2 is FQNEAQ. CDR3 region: CASSSASRPIHTDSTQETQYF.

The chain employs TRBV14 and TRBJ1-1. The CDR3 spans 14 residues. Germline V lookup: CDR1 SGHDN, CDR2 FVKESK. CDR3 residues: CASSHVGENTEAFF.

This CDR3 reads CSVEADGQEQYF. This rearrangement joins TRBV29-1 to TRBJ2-7. This CDR3 region has 12 residues. Germline V gene data show CDR1 as SQVTM and CDR2 as ANQGSEA.

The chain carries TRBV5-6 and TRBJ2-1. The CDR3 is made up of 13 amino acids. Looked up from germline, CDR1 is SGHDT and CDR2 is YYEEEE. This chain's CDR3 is CASSLGNYNEQFF.

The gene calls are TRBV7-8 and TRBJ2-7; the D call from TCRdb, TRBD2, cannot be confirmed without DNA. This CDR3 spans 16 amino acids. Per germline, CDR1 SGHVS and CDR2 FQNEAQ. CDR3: CASSLVGGLVFDEQYF.

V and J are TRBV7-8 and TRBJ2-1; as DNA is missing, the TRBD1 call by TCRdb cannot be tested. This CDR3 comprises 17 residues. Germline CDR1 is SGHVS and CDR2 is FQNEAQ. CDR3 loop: CASSWRGGASSYNEQFF.

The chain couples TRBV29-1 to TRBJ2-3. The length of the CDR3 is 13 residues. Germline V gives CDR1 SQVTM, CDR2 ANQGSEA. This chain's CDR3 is CSGKTGSTDTQYF.